A selection of T cell receptor beta chains follows, all from one sample in a study of beta chain features in type 1 diabetes. Produced via immunoSEQ multiplex PCR; TCRdb's table is partial and in-frame only. Seen here are 600,000 to 700,000 clones, 9.5% to 15% observed once, and the top ten hold over 0.1%. Sequences were obtained from naive CD4+ T cells from blood. The receptors were sampled from a man aged 30-40 years with type 1 diabetes. CDR3s include the opening cysteine and the closing phenylalanine or tryptophan. The D gene is left open where the match is weak. The listing skips clone size in some rows; elsewhere it reads once, few, many or a size class.

TRBV9	NA	14	TRBJ2-5	few	TGTGCCAGCAGCCGGGACCACCGCGGGTGGACCCAGTACTTC	CASSRDHRGWTQYF
TRBV29-1	TRBD1	12	TRBJ1-1	NA	TGCAGCGTTGTACAGGGGGCGGGAGAAGCTTTCTTT	CSVVQGAGEAFF
TRBV4-3	TRBD1	15	TRBJ2-1	few	TGCGCCAGCAGCCAAGATCTGGCAGGGGGCAATGAGCAGTTCTTC	CASSQDLAGGNEQFF
TRBV29-1	NA	11	TRBJ1-2	few	TGCAGCGCCGATGGGGGTTATGGCTACACCTTC	CSADGGYGYTF
TRBV11-2	NA	15	TRBJ2-1	NA	TGTGCCAGCAGCCCGCAGTCAGGGTCGATTAATGAGCAGTTCTTC	CASSPQSGSINEQFF
TRBV4-2	NA	16	TRBJ2-1	few	TGTGCCAGCAGTCAATTCATAGGACAGCCTAACAATGAGCAGTTCTTC	CASSQFIGQPNNEQFF
TRBV2	NA	12	TRBJ1-5	few	TGTGCCAGCAGTACGGACCCTCAGCCCCAGCATTTT	CASSTDPQPQHF
TRBV23-1	TRBD1	17	TRBJ1-6	NA	TGCGCCAGCAGTCTCAAGGGACAGGGGGCTTATAATTCACCCCTCCACTTT	CASSLKGQGAYNSPLHF
TRBV20-1	NA	10	TRBJ2-1	NA	TGCAGTGCTGGAAGTAATGAGCAGTTCTTC	CSAGSNEQFF
TRBV10-3	NA	16	TRBJ2-5	NA	TGTGCCATCAGTGCGTCGGGAGCGATTGGTGGGGAGACCCAGTACTTC	CAISASGAIGGETQYF
TRBV28	TRBD1	19	TRBJ2-6	NA	TGTGCCAGCAGGGGGATGACAGGGGCGGTGAGCTCTGGGGCCAACGTCCTGACTTTC	CASRGMTGAVSSGANVLTF
TRBV28	TRBD1	13	TRBJ1-2	NA	TGTGCCAGCAGGGGGACAGGCCGCTATGGCTACACCTTC	CASRGTGRYGYTF
TRBV9	TRBD1	14	TRBJ2-5	NA	TGTGCCAGCAGCTCCAGGACAGGGCAAGAGACCCAGTACTTC	CASSSRTGQETQYF
TRBV9	NA	12	TRBJ2-7	few	TGTGCCAGCAGTGGAAACAGGGACGAGCAGTACTTC	CASSGNRDEQYF
TRBV2	TRBD1	13	TRBJ2-7	few	TGTGCCAGCCTACAGGGGGGCCCCTACGAGCAGTACTTC	CASLQGGPYEQYF
TRBV7-3	NA	13	TRBJ1-1	NA	TGTGCCAGCAGCGTAGCCCGTGACACTGAAGCTTTCTTT	CASSVARDTEAFF
TRBV2	NA	14	TRBJ2-3	few	TGTGCCAGCTCCCGGGGGCCTAGCACAGATACGCAGTATTTT	CASSRGPSTDTQYF
TRBV5-1	NA	14	TRBJ2-5	few	TGCGCCAGCAGCCCCCAGGGGCAGGGAGAGACCCAGTACTTC	CASSPQGQGETQYF
TRBV9	NA	15	TRBJ1-6	NA	TGTGCCAGCAGCTCGCGGGGGGCAGGGGAATCACCCCTCCACTTT	CASSSRGAGESPLHF
TRBV7-9	NA	16	TRBJ2-1	NA	TGTGCCAGCAGCTCCCTCTGGAGGGGGTCCTACAATGAGCAGTTCTTC	CASSSLWRGSYNEQFF
TRBV7-2	NA	13	TRBJ1-1	few	TGTGCCAGCAGCTTAAAGGGAATCACTGAAGCTTTCTTT	CASSLKGITEAFF
TRBV6-1	NA	14	TRBJ1-2	few	TGTGCCAGCAGTGAGAGTTTCGACGGCGCGAGCTACACCTTC	CASSESFDGASYTF
TRBV5-1	TRBD1	14	TRBJ2-5	NA	TGCGCCAGCAGTTCAGGACAGGGGCAAGAGACCCAGTACTTC	CASSSGQGQETQYF
TRBV7-9	TRBD1	14	TRBJ1-2	NA	TGTGCCAGCAGCTTTTCACAGGGGTACAGTGGCTACACCTTC	CASSFSQGYSGYTF
TRBV6-5	NA	16	TRBJ2-7	few	TGTGCCAGCAGTTACTCGAAGGGGCGGTACTCCTACGAGCAGTACTTC	CASSYSKGRYSYEQYF